The 3 T cell receptor beta chains below come from one sample, sequenced in a study of T cell responses to AZD1222 COVID-19 vaccine (dated by TCRdb to the early 2020s). Libraries were made using the immunoSEQ multiplex PCR assay. Held by TCRdb, this immuneACCESS table contains in-frame sequences only and omits some clones. Under half of the omission traces to an unresolved V gene where checked; the cause of the rest is unknown. This sample gives 120,000 or so clones in total; approximately 88% of them show up just once. About 1.4% of the sample is in the top ten clones. The time point label, read with the paper, signifies: baseline before first vaccination. The material sequenced was peripheral blood, taken on day 0 of AZD1222 vaccination. These receptors were taken from an adult in good health.

The gene calls are TRBV5-4 and TRBJ1-1, with D possibly being TRBD1 (6 bases). The germline V gene encodes CDR1 SGHNT and CDR2 YYREEE (reference sequence). Trimming shortened V by 5 bases and J by 0 bases, and 14 bases separated the two germline ends. The CDR3 spans 15 residues. CDR3 sequence reads: CASSFTGGMNTEAFF. The DNA of the CDR3 is TGTGCCAGCAGTTTTACCGGGGGCATGAACACTGAAGCTTTCTTT.

The chain links TRBV6-6 to TRBJ2-1; 9 positions match TRBD1. The CDR3 runs 14 residues. Germline V gene sequence: CDR1 MNHNY, CDR2 SVGAGI (reference sequence). V shed 7 bases and J 9 bases; nucleotides not matched to a gene: 10. The DNA of the CDR3 is TGTGCCAGCACTCGGGACAGGGACATTGGTGAGCAGTTCTTC. Translating it yields CASTRDRDIGEQFF.

V gene TRBV5-5 combines with J gene TRBJ2-5; D is uncertain. The CDR3 sequence is 14 residues long. The V gene's germline CDR1 is SGHKS and CDR2 YYEKEE (reference sequence). V gave up 0 bases and J gave up 4 bases, with 10 bases separating them. CDR3 region: CASSLAWALETQYF. Written as DNA, the CDR3 is TGTGCCAGCAGCTTGGCCTGGGCTCTAGAGACCCAGTACTTC. The variable domain in full, with the rest retrieved from reference TRBV5-5 and TRBJ2-5, is DAGVTQSPTHLIKTRGQQVTLRCSPISGHKSVSWYQQVLGQGPQFIFQYYEKEERGRGNFPDRFSARQFPNYSSELNVNALLLGDSALYLCASSLAWALETQYFGPGTRLLVL.